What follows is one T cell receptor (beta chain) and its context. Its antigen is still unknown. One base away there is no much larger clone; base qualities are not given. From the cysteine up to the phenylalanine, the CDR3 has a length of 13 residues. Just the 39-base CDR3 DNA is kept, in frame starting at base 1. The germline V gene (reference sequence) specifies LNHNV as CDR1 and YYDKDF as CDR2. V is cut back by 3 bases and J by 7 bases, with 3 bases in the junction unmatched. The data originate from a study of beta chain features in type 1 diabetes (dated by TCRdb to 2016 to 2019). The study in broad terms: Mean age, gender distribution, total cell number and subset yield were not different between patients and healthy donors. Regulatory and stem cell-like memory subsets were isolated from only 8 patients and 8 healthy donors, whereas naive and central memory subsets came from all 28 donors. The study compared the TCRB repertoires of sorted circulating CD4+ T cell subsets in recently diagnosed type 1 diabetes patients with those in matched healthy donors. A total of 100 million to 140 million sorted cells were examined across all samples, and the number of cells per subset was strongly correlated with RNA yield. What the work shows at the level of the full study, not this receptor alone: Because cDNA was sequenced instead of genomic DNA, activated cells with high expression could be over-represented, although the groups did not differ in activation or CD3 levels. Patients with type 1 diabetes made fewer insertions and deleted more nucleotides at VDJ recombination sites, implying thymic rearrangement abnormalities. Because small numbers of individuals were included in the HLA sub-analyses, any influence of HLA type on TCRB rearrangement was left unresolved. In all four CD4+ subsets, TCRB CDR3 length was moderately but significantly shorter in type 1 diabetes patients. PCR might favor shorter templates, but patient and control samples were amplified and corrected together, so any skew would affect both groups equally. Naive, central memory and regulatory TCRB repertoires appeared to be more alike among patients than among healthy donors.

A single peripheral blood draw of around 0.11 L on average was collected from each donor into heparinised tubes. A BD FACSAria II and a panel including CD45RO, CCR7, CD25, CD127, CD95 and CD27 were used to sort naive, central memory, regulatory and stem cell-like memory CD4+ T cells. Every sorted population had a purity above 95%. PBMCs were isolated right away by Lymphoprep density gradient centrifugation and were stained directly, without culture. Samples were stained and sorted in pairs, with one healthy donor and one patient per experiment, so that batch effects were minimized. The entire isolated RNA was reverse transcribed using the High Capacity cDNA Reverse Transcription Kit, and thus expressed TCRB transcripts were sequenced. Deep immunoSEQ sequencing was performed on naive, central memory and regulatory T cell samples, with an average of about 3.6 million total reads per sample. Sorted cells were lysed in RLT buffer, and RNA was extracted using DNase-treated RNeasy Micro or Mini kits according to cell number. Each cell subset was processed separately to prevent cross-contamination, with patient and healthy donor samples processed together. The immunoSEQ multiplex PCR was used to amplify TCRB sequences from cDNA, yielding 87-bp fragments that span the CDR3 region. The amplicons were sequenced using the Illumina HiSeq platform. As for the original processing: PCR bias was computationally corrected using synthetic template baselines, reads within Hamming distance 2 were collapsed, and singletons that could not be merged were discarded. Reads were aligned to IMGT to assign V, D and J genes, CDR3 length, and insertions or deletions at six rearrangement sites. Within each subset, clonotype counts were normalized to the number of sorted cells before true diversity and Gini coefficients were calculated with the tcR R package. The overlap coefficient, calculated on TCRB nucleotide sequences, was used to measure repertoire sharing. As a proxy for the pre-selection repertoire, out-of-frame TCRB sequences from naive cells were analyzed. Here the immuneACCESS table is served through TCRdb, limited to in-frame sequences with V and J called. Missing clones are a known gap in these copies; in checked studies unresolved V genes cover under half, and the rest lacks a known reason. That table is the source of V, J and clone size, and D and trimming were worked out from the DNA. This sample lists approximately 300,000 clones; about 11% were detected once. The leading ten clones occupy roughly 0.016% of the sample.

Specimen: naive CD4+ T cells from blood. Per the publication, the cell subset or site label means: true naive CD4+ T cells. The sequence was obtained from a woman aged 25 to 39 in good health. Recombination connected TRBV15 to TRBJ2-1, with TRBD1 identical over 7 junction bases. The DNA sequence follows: TGTGCCACCAGCAGGACAGGGTTTAATGAGCAGTTCTTC. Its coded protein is CATSRTGFNEQFF. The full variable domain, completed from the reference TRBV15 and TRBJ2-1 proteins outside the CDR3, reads DAMVIQNPRYQVTQFGKPVTLSCSQTLNHNVMYWYQQKSSQAPKLLFHYYDKDFNNEADTPDNFQSRRPNTSFCFLDIRSPGLGDTAMYLCATSRTGFNEQFFGPGTRLTVL.